There are a few counts of the clone carrying this TCR beta chain. Its antigen remains unidentified. Germline loops: CDR1 SGHVS, CDR2 FQNEAQ. This CDR3 region has 16 residues. V dropped 0 bases and J dropped 4; count of bases not matched to a gene: 3. These data come from a study of T-cell memory formation after mild COVID-19. Study conclusions and caveats: The appearance of some responding clones in pre-infection memory suggested that cross-reactive memory joined.

TCRdb reprocessed the 5' RACE reads with MiXCR, giving one entry per CDR3 protein. The repertoire holds under 350,000 distinct CDR3 sequences, with around 15% as singletons. The V call is TRBV7-8, the J call TRBJ2-5, with 12 nucleotides matching TRBD1. Material for sequencing was PBMCs or a T cell subset sorted from them (not recorded which). This TCR came from a man between 18 and 35 years old who had mild COVID-19 (a few samples of this study predate the infection). Cell type and time point are not known. In DNA form, the CDR3 reads TGTGCCAGCAGCTTAGCCGGGACAGGGGGCCGAGAGACCCAGTACTTC. Translated, it gives CASSLAGTGGRETQYF.